This T cell receptor (beta chain) was sequenced during a study of T cells in tuberculosis. Time point here: new active TB diagnosis, blood taken before or within 7 days of starting treatment. Each patient had positive sputum smear microscopy and/or positive culture. TCRdb keeps only in-frame clones here, not all; method: immunoSEQ multiplex PCR. This table has about 38,000 clones, approximately 95% appearing once. The receptor was isolated from an adult with tuberculosis. The source material was PBMCs, sampled at tuberculosis diagnosis.

The CDR3: CASNKASGAYEQYF. CDR3 DNA sequence: TGTGCCAGCAATAAAGCTAGCGGAGCCTACGAGCAGTACTTC. The chain joins TRBV2 to TRBJ2-7; 7 nucleotides match TRBD2. The V segment lost 7 bases and the J segment 2 bases; nucleotides outside the gene matches: 8. The CDR3 loop spans 14 amino acids. Looked up from germline, CDR1 is SNHLY and CDR2 is FYNNEI.